This T cell receptor beta chain was identified in a study of blood T cell repertoires in COVID-19. From germline, CDR1 is SGHVS and CDR2 FQNEAQ. V was trimmed by 4 bases and J by 7 bases, leaving 13 bases between them. This CDR3 has 14 amino acids. Profiled with immunoSEQ multiplex PCR; TCRdb holds only in-frame clones, not every one. The sample gives some 87,000 clones, 78% of which show up once; about a sixth is in the top ten. The sequenced sample was peripheral blood. The TCR sequence derives from a human donor in a cohort sampled during active COVID-19. The rearrangement uses TRBV7-8 and TRBJ1-4, with D possibly being TRBD1 (5 bases). The CDR3 DNA sequence: TGTGCCAGCAGCTCGGGACTGCCGGGTGAAAAACTGTTTTTT. It specifies CASSSGLPGEKLFF.